This TCR beta chain was captured in a study of OX40 agonist ivuxolimab in advanced cancers. Study at large: Ivuxolimab is a fully human IgG2 antibody that activates OX40 (CD134). With a range of about 23 to 90, age averaged about 59 years, and roughly 80% were male. General study points: Nonresponders, in some cases, also had low normalized T-cell clonal expansion. Both CD4+ and CD8+ T cell populations in blood had undergone clonal expansion by week 6 at 0.1 to 3.0 mg/kg.

As to this clone: Its matching antigen is unknown.

Assay: immunoSEQ multiplex PCR; the TCRdb copy retains only in-frame clones and omits some. The table includes approximately 70,000 clones, approximately 81% detected once. The germline CDR1 and CDR2 sequences are SGHTA and FQGNSA. This CDR3 contains 15 residues. Trimming left V 6 bases short and J 10 bases short, with 22 bases between. The material sequenced was CD4+ or CD8+ T cells sorted from blood, taken in a trial of the OX40 agonist ivuxolimab. The receptor comes from an adult with an advanced solid tumor such as melanoma, head and neck, liver or kidney cancer. This chain links TRBV7-2 with TRBJ2-4; D perhaps matches TRBD1 (6 bases). Here the CDR3 reads CASRGAGTSRGIQYF. The CDR3 DNA sequence: TGTGCCAGCAGGGGGGCCGGGACCTCGCGCGGTATTCAGTACTTC.